The present T cell receptor beta chain was sequenced within a study of technical replicates of blood from several donors. Clones were read by immunoSEQ multiplex PCR, and TCRdb kept only the in-frame ones, dropping some. The repertoire holds 60,000 to 90,000 clones, with 97% as singletons. The V and J ends lost 2 bases and 4 bases respectively, with 17 bases between them. This CDR3 is 16 amino acids long. CDR1 and CDR2 (germline): MDHEN, SYDVKM. Sample: T cells isolated from PBMCs. The sequence was obtained from a human donor in good health. The rearrangement uses TRBV28 and TRBJ1-2, with D perhaps matching TRBD1 (5 bases). CDR3 sequence: CASSLGGELGPYGYTF. The CDR3 region has the DNA TGTGCCAGCAGTTTAGGGGGGGAGCTGGGGCCCTATGGCTACACCTTC.